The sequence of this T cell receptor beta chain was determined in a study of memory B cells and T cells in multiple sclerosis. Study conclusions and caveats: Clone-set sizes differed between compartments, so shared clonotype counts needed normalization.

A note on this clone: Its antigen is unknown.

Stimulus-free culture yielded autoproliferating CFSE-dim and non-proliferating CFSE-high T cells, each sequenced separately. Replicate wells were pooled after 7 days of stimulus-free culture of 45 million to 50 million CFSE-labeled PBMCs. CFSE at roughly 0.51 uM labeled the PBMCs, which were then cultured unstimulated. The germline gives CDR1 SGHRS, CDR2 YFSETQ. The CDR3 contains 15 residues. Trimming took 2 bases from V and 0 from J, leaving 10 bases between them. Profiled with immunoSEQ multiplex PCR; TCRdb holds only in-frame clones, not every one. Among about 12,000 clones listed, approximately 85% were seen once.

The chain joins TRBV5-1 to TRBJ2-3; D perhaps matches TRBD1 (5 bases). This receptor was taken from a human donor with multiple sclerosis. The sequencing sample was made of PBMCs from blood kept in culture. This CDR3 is CASSLRGYSTDTQYF. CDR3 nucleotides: TGCGCCAGCAGCTTAAGGGGTTATAGCACAGATACGCAGTATTTT.